The rows below give T cell receptor beta chains drawn from one sample of a study of T-cell memory formation after mild COVID-19. MiXCR was run by TCRdb on the 5' RACE reads, yielding one entry per CDR3 protein. This sample has 550,000 to 600,000 distinct CDR3 sequences, with 15% to 20% found just once. Sequenced material: PBMCs or a T cell subset sorted from them (not recorded which). Every receptor here comes from an adult woman who had mild COVID-19 (a few samples of this study predate the infection). Cell type and time point are not known. CDR3s include the opening cysteine and the closing phenylalanine or tryptophan. A D gene is named only where the DNA matches it firmly. Not every row has a clone size; where given, it reads once, few, many or a size class.

>few|TRBJ2-7|TRBV4-3|.
TGCGCCAGCAGCCAAGAAAAAATTACTAACTCCTACGAGCAGTACTTC
CASSQEKITNSYEQYF
>few|TRBJ1-6|TRBV5-1|.
TGCGCCAGCAGCCTGACAGTAGGCCAAGATTCACCCCTCCACTTT
CASSLTVGQDSPLHF
>.|TRBJ2-3|TRBV2|.
TGTGCCAGCAGTGAAGATGGGCAGATCACAGATACGCAGTATTTT
CASSEDGQITDTQYF
>few|TRBJ2-7|TRBV25-1|.
TGTGCCAGCAGTGGCGGAGGGGGCCTCTACGAGCAGTACTTC
CASSGGGGLYEQYF
>.|TRBJ1-1|TRBV7-2|.
TGTGCCAGCAGCCGTCTCGATACCACTGAAGCTTTCTTT
CASSRLDTTEAFF
>.|TRBJ1-2|TRBV6-2/TRBV6-3|.
TGTGCCAGCAGTTTCCCGGGACAAAGTGGCTACACCTTC
CASSFPGQSGYTF
>few|TRBJ2-1|TRBV7-9|.
TGTGCCAGCACCGTCGGGGGAGCCTACAATGAGCAGTTCTTC
CASTVGGAYNEQFF
>few|TRBJ2-2|TRBV7-3|.
TGTGCCAGCAGCCCGAGGGAGGTCGCGGGGGAGCTGTTTTTT
CASSPREVAGELFF
>few|TRBJ2-2|TRBV19|.
TGTGCCAGTAGTATTACCCCGGGCAGGACTAACACCGGGGAGCTGTTTTTT
CASSITPGRTNTGELFF
>.|TRBJ2-5|TRBV19|TRBD1
TGTGCCAGTAGTACTCGGACAGGTCCGGGGGAGACCCAGTACTTC
CASSTRTGPGETQYF
>.|TRBJ2-5|TRBV2|.
TGTGCCAGCAGTGAAGGTGCGGTCGTCCAAGAGACCCAGTACTTC
CASSEGAVVQETQYF
>.|TRBJ1-1|TRBV9|TRBD1
TGTGCCAGCAGCGTAGGGGCGACAGGGGAGACCGAGGCTTTCTTT
CASSVGATGETEAFF
>.|TRBJ1-5|TRBV7-9|TRBD1
TGTGCCAGCAGCTCCTCGGGGCAGGGGGCCTATCAGCCCCAGCATTTT
CASSSSGQGAYQPQHF
>.|TRBJ2-2|TRBV7-9|.
TGTGCCAGCAGCTTAGAGGGGCAGGTCAACACCGGGGAGCTGTTTTTT
CASSLEGQVNTGELFF
>.|TRBJ2-1|TRBV5-6|TRBD2
TGTGCCAGCAGCTTGGCTAGCGGGCGAAATGAGCAGTTCTTC
CASSLASGRNEQFF
>few|TRBJ1-1|TRBV7-9|.
TGTGCCAGACTCCCACCGGGCACTGAAGCTTTCTTT
CARLPPGTEAFF
>.|TRBJ1-2|TRBV7-8|.
TGTGCCAGCAGCTTAGATTCTTTGTCTTTCTATGGCTACACCTTC
CASSLDSLSFYGYTF
>.|TRBJ2-2|TRBV2|TRBD1
TGTGCCAGCAGCCAGGACAGGGACACCGGGGAGCTGTTTTTT
CASSQDRDTGELFF
>few|TRBJ1-2|TRBV4-1|TRBD1
TGCGCCAGCAGCACAGGGGGCGCGTGGGGCTACACCTTC
CASSTGGAWGYTF
>.|TRBJ2-2|TRBV5-6|TRBD2
TGTGCCAGCAGGGGGACTAGCGGGAACACCGGGGAGCTGTTTTTT
CASRGTSGNTGELFF
>.|TRBJ2-3|TRBV10-3|.
TGTGCCACCGATTCGGGGCAGGGAGATACGCAGTATTTT
CATDSGQGDTQYF
>.|TRBJ2-1|TRBV4-2|TRBD2
TGTGCCAGCAGCCAGGATCCCTTGACTAGCGGTTACAATGAGCAGTTCTTC
CASSQDPLTSGYNEQFF
>many|TRBJ2-2|TRBV6-5|TRBD2
TGTGCCAGCAGTTCACCAGCGGGGGGGCTTCCCGGGGAGCTGTTTTTT
CASSSPAGGLPGELFF
>few|TRBJ1-2|TRBV5-6|.
TGTGCCAGCAGCTTGGGAGAGTGGAACTATGGCTACACCTTC
CASSLGEWNYGYTF
>.|TRBJ1-6|TRBV20-1|.
TGCAGTGCTGAGGGGTTGTTGGGCCAGAATAATTCACCCCTCCACTTT
CSAEGLLGQNNSPLHF
>.|TRBJ2-2|TRBV5-1|.
TGCGCCAGCAGCCCGGAGATCGCCGACCTTCTCACCGGGGAGCTGTTTTTT
CASSPEIADLLTGELFF
>.|TRBJ2-3|TRBV9|.
TGTGCCAGCAGCGTAGACCGGCGAGGTGACACAGATACGCAGTATTTT
CASSVDRRGDTDTQYF
>.|TRBJ2-1|TRBV6-2/TRBV6-3|TRBD2
TGTGCCAGCAGCCATTCACCCGGACTAGCGGGAGGCCCCAATGAGCAGTTCTTC
CASSHSPGLAGGPNEQFF
>few|TRBJ2-3|TRBV7-9|.
TGTGCCACCCTATCAGGCAGTCCAGATACGCAGTATTTT
CATLSGSPDTQYF
>.|TRBJ2-7|TRBV20-1|.
TGCAGTGTTAGTAGGCGGGACACCTACGAGCAGTACTTC
CSVSRRDTYEQYF
>many|TRBJ1-2|TRBV6-2/TRBV6-3|.
TGTGCCAGCAGTTACTCTTCCCGGACTTATGGCTACACCTTC
CASSYSSRTYGYTF